These 7 T cell receptor beta chains originate from one sample sequenced in a study of CD8+ T cells in alopecia areata. Reverse transcription of extracted RNA yielded cDNA, which provided the sequencing template. Produced via immunoSEQ multiplex PCR; TCRdb's table is partial and in-frame only. The sample holds about 120,000 clones, approximately 52% seen once. The treatment denotes: oral pan-JAK inhibitor, 5-10 mg twice daily. Source: CD8+ T cells sorted from blood, taken at week 4, from a patient treated with tofacitinib. These receptor sequences come from a human donor with alopecia areata.

This clone was found a few times. J is TRBJ2-7 and V is TRBV27; a possible D gene is TRBD1 (6 bases). This CDR3 is 12 amino acids long. Per germline, CDR1 MNHEY and CDR2 SMNVEV (reference sequence). Between the trimmed V and J ends, which lost 8 bases and 4 bases, there was a span of 12 bases. The CDR3: CASRRTAYEQYF. CDR3 DNA: TGTGCCAGCCGGAGGACAGCTTACGAGCAGTACTTC.

As concerns this clone: An end of the junction does not agree with germline; a read error may underlie this. This chain connects TRBV7-7 to TRBJ2-5; D ambiguous. The CDR3 contains 13 residues. CDR1 SSHAT and CDR2 FNYEAQ come from the germline V gene (reference sequence). In DNA, the CDR3 is TGTGCTAGCAGCTTAAGAGTGGCGGAGACCCAGTACTTC. Its translation: CASSLRVAETQYF.

The chain uses TRBV23-1 and TRBJ1-2; weak D call: TRBD1 (5 bases). TRBV23-1 counts as an open reading frame of uncertain function. The CDR3 covers 12 residues. The CDR3 coding sequence is TGCGCAGACGGCAGGGCTTTCTATGGCTACACCTTC. This translates into CADGRAFYGYTF.

The chain couples TRBV28 to TRBJ2-5, with 9 positions matching TRBD2. CDR1 and CDR2 from the germline V gene are MDHEN and SYDVKM. V shed 3 bases, J shed 2 bases, and the junction held 7 bases outside the gene matches. The length of the CDR3 is 16 residues. CDR3 protein: CASSLGGGELQETQYF. The CDR3 DNA is TGTGCCAGCAGTTTGGGCGGGGGGGAGTTGCAAGAGACCCAGTACTTC.

V gene TRBV29-1 combines with J gene TRBJ2-1; no definite D call. The CDR3 has 16 amino acids. Germline V gives CDR1 SQVTM, CDR2 ANQGSEA. The V end lost 6 bases, the J end lost 4 bases, and 22 bases lay between the germline ends. CDR3 DNA sequence: TGCAGCGTGACGGACGGTGATATCAAAGCATACAATGAGCAGTTCTTC. This encodes CSVTDGDIKAYNEQFF.

This clone was counted between two and nine times. The chain carries TRBV29-1 and TRBJ2-5, with D unresolved. This CDR3 is 13 amino acids long. V was clipped by 6 bases and J by 0 bases, with 11 bases between them. CDR1 SQVTM and CDR2 ANQGSEA come from the germline V gene. The CDR3 spells CSVVPWYQETQYF. For the CDR3, the DNA is TGCAGCGTAGTACCCTGGTACCAAGAGACCCAGTACTTC.

The gene calls are TRBV27 and TRBJ2-5; the D gene is possibly TRBD1 (5 bases). The CDR3 length is 14 residues. Germline values: CDR1 MNHEY, CDR2 SMNVEV (reference sequence). V lost 5 bases and J 4 bases, leaving 14 bases between the germline ends. The CDR3, as DNA: TGTGCCAGCAGTACGACAGTTTCAAGAGAGACCCAGTACTTC. This translates into CASSTTVSRETQYF.